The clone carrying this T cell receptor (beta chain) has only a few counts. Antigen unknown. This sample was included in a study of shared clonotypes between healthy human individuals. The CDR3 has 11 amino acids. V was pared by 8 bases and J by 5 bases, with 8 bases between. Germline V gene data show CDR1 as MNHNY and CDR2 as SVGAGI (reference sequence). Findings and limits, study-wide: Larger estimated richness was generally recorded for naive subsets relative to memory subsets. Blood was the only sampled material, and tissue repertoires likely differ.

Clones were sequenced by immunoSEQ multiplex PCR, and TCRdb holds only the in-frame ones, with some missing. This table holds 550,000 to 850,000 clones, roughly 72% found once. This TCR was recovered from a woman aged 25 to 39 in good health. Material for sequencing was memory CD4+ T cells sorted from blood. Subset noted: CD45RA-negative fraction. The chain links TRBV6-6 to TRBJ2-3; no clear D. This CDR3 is CASLQLDTQYF. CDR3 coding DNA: TGTGCCAGCCTCCAGCTAGATACGCAGTATTTT.